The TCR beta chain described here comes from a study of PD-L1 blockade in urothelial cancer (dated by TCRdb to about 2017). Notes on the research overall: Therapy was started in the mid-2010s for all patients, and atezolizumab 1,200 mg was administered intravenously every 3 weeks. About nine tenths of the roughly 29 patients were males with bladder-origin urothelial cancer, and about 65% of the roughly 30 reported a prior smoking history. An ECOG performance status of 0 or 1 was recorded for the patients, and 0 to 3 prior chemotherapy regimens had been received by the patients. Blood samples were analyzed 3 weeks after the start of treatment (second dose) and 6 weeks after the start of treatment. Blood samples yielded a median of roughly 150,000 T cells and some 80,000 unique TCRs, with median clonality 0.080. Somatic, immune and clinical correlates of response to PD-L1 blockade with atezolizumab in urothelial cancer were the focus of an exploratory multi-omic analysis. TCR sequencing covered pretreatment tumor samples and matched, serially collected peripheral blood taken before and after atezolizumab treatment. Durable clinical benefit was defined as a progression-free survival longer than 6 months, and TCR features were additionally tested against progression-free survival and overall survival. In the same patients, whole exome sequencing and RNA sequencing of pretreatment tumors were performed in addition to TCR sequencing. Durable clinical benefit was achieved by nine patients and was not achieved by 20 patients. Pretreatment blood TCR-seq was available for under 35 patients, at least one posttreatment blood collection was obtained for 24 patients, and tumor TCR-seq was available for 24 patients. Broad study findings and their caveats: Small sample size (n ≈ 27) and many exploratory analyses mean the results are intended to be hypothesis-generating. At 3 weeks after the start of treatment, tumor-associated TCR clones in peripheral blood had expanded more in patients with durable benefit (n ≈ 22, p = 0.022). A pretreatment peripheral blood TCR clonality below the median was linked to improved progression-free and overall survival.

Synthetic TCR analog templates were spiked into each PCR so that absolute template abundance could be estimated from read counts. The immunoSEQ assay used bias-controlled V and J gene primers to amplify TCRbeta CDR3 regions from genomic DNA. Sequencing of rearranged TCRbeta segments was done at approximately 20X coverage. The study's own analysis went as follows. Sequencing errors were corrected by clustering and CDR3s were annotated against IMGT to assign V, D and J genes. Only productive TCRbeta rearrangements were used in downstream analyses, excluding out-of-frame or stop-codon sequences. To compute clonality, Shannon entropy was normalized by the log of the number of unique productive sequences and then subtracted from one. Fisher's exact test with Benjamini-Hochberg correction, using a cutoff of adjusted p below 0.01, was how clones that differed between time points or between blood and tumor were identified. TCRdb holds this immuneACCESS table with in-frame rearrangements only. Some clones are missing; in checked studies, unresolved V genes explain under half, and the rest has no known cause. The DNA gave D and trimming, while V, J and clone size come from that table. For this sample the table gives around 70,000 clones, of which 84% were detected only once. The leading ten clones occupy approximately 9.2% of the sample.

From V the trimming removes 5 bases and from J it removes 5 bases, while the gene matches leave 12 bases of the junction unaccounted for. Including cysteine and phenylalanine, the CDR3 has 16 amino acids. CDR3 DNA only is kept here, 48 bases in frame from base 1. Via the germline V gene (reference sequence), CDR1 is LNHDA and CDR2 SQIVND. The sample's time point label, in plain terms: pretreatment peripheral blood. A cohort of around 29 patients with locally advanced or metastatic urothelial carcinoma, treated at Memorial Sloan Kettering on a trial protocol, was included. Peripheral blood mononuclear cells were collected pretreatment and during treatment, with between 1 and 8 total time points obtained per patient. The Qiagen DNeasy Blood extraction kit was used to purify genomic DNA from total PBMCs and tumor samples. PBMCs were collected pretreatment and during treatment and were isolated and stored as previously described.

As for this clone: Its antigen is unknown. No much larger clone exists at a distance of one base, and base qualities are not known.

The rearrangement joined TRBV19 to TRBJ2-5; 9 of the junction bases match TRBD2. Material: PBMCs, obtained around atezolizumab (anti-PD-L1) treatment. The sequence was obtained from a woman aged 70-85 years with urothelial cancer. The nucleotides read TGTGCCAGTAGTCATGGGAGCGGGGGGCCTGGGGAGACCCAGTACTTC. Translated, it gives CASSHGSGGPGETQYF. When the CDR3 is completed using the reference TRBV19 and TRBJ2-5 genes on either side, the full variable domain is DGGITQSPKYLFRKEGQNVTLSCEQNLNHDAMYWYRQDPGQGLRLIYYSQIVNDFQKGDIAEGYSVSREKKESFPLTVTSAQKNPTAFYLCASSHGSGGPGETQYFGPGTRLLVL.